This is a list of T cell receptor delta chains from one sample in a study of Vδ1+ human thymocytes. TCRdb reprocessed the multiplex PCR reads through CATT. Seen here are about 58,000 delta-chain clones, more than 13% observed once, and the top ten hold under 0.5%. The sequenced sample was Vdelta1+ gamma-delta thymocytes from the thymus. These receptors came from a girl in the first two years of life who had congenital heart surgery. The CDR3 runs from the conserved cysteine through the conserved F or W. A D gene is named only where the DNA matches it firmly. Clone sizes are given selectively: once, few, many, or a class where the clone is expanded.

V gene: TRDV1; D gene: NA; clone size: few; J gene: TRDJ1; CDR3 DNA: TGTGCTCTTGGGGAACCCGTTGTGCGGATCCCGTCAAGTGGGGGCCCCGCTTACACCGATAAACTCATCTTT; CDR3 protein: CALGEPVVRIPSSGGPAYTDKLIF
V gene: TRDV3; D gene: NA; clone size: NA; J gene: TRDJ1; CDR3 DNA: TGTGCCTTTAGCGATCTCCTATACCCGACTGGGGATAAACTCATCTTT; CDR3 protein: CAFSDLLYPTGDKLIF
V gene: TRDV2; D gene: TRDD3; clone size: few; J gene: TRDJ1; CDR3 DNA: TGCGCCTGTGACGCCACGACCCTGGGGATATATAAACTCATCTTT; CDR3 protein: CACDATTLGIYKLIF
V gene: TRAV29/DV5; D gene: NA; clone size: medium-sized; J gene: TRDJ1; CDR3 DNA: TGTGCAGCAGGGCGTACAAACACCGATAAACTCATCTTT; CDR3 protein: CAAGRTNTDKLIF
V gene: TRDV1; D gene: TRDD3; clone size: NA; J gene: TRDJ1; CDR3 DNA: TGTGCTCTTGGGGAACCTCGGCCTGGGGGGTACGACGATAAACTCATCTTT; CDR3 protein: CALGEPRPGGYDDKLIF
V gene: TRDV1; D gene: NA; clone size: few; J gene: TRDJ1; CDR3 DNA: TGTGCTCTTGGGGACGCCGTGGGGGTGGACTGGTACACCGATAAACTCATCTTT; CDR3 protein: CALGDAVGVDWYTDKLIF
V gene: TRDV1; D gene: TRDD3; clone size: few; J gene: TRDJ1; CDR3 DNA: TGTGCTCTTGGGGAGATGTTCCTTATCCCTATCCCCTCTGGGGGACATTACACCGATAAACTCATCTTT; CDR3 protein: CALGEMFLIPIPSGGHYTDKLIF
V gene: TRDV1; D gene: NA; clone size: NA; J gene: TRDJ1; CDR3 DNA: TGTGCTCTTGGGGAACTCTACGGTCGATACACCGATAAACTCATCTTT; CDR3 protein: CALGELYGRYTDKLIF
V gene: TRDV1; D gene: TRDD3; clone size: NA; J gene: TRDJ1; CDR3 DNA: TGTGCTCTTGGGGAACTGACTCAGACTGGGTTACTGGGGTATTACACCGATAAACTCATCTTT; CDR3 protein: CALGELTQTGLLGYYTDKLIF
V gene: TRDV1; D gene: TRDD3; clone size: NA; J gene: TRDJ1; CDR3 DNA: TGTGCTCTTGCTGGTTCCCATGGGGGATACCGGGTCCCCACCGATAAACTCATCTTT; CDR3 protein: CALAGSHGGYRVPTDKLIF
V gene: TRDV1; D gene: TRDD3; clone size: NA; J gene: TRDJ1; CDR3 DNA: TGTGCTCTTGAGGAAAGGGTCCAACCAAATCCTGGGGGATACACCGATAAACTCATCTTT; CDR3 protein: CALEERVQPNPGGYTDKLIF
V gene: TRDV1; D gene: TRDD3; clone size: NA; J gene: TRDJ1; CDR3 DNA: TGTGCTCTTGGGGAACTCAGAGCGTGGGGGATTCCAACAACAAACACCGATAAACTCATCTTT; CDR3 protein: CALGELRAWGIPTTNTDKLIF
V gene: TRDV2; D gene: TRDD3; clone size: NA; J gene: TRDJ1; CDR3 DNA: TGTGCCTGTGTGAGGTTTGGACTGGGGGTTCCCTTTACCTACACCGATAAACTCATCTTT; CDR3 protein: CACVRFGLGVPFTYTDKLIF
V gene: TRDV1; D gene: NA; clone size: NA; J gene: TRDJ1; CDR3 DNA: TGTGCTCTTGGGGGTTCCGTAGCCCTACAAACCGATAAACTCATCTTT; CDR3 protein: CALGGSVALQTDKLIF
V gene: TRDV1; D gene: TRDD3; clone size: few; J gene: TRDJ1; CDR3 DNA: TGTGCTCTTGGGGAACGGAACTGGGGGATATCCCCCGATAAACTCATCTTT; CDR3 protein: CALGERNWGISPDKLIF
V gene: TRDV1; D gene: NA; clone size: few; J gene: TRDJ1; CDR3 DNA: TGTGCTCTTGGGGAACTGTCAGGGGGCACCGATAAACTCATCTTT; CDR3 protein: CALGELSGGTDKLIF
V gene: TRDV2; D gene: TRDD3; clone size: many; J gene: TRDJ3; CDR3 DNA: TGTGCCTGTGACTTCTTCCACTGGGGGACCCATTGCTCCTGGGACACCCGACAGATGTTTTTC; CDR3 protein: CACDFFHWGTHCSWDTRQMFF
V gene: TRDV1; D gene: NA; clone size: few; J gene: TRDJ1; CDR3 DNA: TGTGCTCTTGGGGAACTCGGGTCGGGGGAAGCCGATAAACTCATCTTT; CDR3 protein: CALGELGSGEADKLIF
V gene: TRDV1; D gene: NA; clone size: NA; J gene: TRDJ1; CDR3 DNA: TGTGCTCTTGGGGAACTCAATCCTACCCTTGAACGCTTGTTCGATAAACTCATCTTT; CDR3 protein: CALGELNPTLERLFDKLIF
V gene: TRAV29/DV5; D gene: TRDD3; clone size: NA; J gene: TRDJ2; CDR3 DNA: TGTGCCGCAAGCGATCACCCCTTTCGCCTGGGGGTCATTTTGACAGCACAACTCTTCTTT; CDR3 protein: CAASDHPFRLGVILTAQLFF
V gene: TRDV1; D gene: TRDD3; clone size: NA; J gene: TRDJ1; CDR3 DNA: TGTGCTCTTGATTCCGCCTTACTGGGGGATTCGGGTACCGATAAACTCATCTTT; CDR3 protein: CALDSALLGDSGTDKLIF
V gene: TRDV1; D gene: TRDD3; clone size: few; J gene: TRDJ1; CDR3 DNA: TGTGCTCTTGGGGAGCTTCCCCACGTACTGGGGGGGTGGTACACCGATAAACTCATCTTT; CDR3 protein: CALGELPHVLGGWYTDKLIF
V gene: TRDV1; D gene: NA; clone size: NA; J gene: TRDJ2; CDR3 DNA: TGTGCTCTTGGGGGGCAATCCCCGGGAGCACAACTCTTCTTT; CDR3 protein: CALGGQSPGAQLFF
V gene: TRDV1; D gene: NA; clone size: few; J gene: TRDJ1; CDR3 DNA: TGTGCTCTTGGGGAACTAGTTCTCCGGGCGGGAACCAAACTCATCTTT; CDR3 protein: CALGELVLRAGTKLIF
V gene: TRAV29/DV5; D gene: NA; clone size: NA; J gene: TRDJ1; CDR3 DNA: NA; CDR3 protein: CSVLLCSKLSYGVGGPYTDKLIF
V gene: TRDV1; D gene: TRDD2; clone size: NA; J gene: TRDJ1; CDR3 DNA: TGTGCTCTTGGGGAAAGGTTTCCTACAATATGTGGCACCGATAAACTCATCTTT; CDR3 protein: CALGERFPTICGTDKLIF
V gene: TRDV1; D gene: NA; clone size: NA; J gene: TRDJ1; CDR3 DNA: TGTGCTCTTGGGGAACTGAGACCTCCGAATAAACTCATCTTT; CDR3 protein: CALGELRPPNKLIF
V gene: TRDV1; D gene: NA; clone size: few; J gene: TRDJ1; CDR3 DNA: TGTGCTCTTGGGGAACCCCCCCTACGGATTATGTACTGGGCAGCACATAAACTCATCTTT; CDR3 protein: CALGEPPLRIMYWAAHKLIF
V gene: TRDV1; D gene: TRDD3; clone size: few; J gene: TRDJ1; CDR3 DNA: TGCGCTCTTGGGGAGCCCTACAAATACTGGGGGATACCGAGGTACACCGATAAACTCATCTTT; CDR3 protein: CALGEPYKYWGIPRYTDKLIF
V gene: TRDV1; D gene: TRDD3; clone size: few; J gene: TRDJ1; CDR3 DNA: TGTGCTCTTGGGGAAGGATTGTTTATACTGGGGGATACGGGTACCGATAAACTCATCTTT; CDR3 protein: CALGEGLFILGDTGTDKLIF
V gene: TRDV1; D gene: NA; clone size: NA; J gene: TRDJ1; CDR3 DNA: TGTGCTCTTGGGATTCCCCTTCCCCACGATAAACTCATCTTT; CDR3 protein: CALGIPLPHDKLIF
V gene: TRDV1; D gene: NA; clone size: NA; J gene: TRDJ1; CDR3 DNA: TGTGCTCTTGGGACCCGCACCAAGAGGATTCCTTACACCGATAAACTCATCTTT; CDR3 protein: CALGTRTKRIPYTDKLIF
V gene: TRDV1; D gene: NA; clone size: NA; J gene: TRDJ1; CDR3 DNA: TGTGCTCTTGGGGGTTCCAACGCCCTATACTGGTCGTCCACCGATAAACTCATCTTT; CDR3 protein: CALGGSNALYWSSTDKLIF
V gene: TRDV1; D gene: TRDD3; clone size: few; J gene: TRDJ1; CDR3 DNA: TGTGCTCTTGGGGTTAAACCAGATTTGGGGGATACCAAGGGTTGCGATAAACTCATCTTT; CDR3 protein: CALGVKPDLGDTKGCDKLIF
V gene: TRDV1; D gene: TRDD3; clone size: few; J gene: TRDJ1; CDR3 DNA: TGTGCTCTTGGGGAGGCCCACAGTGGGGGATACAGAACCGATAAACTCATCTTT; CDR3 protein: CALGEAHSGGYRTDKLIF
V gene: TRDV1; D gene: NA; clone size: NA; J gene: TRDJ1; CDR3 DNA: TGTGCTCTTGGGAAGCCCTCTCCGAGACCTACTCCATACACCGATAAACTCATCTTT; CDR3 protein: CALGKPSPRPTPYTDKLIF
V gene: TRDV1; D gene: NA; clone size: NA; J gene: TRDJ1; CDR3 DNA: TGTGCTCTTGGGGAATTATTGTTCTTCCCACGAGAGGCGTACACCGATAAACTCATCTTT; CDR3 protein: CALGELLFFPREAYTDKLIF
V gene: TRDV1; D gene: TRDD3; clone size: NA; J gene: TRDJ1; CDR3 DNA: TGTGCTCTTGGGGAACTAGAGGCTCCAGGCCGGGACTGGGGGATCACCGATAAACTCATCTTT; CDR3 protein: CALGELEAPGRDWGITDKLIF
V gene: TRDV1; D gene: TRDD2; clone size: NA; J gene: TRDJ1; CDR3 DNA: TGTGCTCTTGGGGAAGACCCAGGACTTCCTACCCTTTCGGGGTCCTGGGGTGGTGGTAAACTCATCTTT; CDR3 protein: CALGEDPGLPTLSGSWGGGKLIF
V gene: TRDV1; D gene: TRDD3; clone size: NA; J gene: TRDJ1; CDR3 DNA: TGTGCTCTTGGGGAACTAGGGAATGACTGGGGATCAAGCACCGATAAACTCATCTTT; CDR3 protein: CALGELGNDWGSSTDKLIF
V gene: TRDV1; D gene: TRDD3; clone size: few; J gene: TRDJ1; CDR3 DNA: TGTGCTCTTGGGGAATCCCCGAGAGAGTGTAATGGGGGAGGCCTTAAACTCATCTTT; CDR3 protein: CALGESPRECNGGGLKLIF
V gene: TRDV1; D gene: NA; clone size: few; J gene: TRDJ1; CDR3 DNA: TGTGCTCTTGGGGTCCGTTCCTACAGGACCCTGGGGGCTGACACCGATAAACTCATCTTT; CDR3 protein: CALGVRSYRTLGADTDKLIF
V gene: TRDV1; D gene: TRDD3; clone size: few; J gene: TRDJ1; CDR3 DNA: TGTGCTCTTGGGGAACTCGAGAGGGCCCGGGGATACCCCTGGTACACCGATAAACTCATCTTT; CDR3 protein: CALGELERARGYPWYTDKLIF
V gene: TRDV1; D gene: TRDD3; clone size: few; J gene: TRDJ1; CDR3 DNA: TGTGCTCTTGGGGGTGACTGGGGATACCCGATCGCCGATAAACTCATCTTT; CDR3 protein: CALGGDWGYPIADKLIF
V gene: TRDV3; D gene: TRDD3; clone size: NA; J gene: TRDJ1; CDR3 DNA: TGTGCCCCGCGTACTGGGGGATACCATAAACTCATCTTT; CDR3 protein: CAPRTGGYHKLIF
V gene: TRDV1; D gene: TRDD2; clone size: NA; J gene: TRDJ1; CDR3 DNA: TGTGCTCTTGGGGGTCCTTCCTACGCTCTAAAAAAGCTGTACACCGATAAACTCATCTTT; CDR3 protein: CALGGPSYALKKLYTDKLIF
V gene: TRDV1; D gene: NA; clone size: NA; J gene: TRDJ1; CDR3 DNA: TGTGCTCTTGGGGAACCGGTTCCCTCGTCCGATAAACTCATCTTT; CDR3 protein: CALGEPVPSSDKLIF
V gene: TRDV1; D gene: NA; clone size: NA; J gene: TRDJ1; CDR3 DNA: TGTGCTCTTGGGCCCCTCCGGGGTACTGGGCCTTACACCGATAAACTCATCTTT; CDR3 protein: CALGPLRGTGPYTDKLIF
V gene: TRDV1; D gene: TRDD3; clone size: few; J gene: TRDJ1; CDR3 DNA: TGTGCTCTTGGGCATGTCCGGTCACACTGGGGGGAAAGATCCCCCAAACTCATCTTT; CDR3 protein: CALGHVRSHWGERSPKLIF
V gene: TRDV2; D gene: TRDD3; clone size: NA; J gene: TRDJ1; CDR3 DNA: TGTGCCTGTGACACCGTACAACTGGGGGATACCTACACCGATAAACTCATCTTT; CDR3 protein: CACDTVQLGDTYTDKLIF
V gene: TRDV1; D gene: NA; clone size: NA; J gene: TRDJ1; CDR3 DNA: TGTGCTCTTGGTCCTCGCCCATCATCGAAGTACACCGATAAACTCATCTTT; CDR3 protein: CALGPRPSSKYTDKLIF
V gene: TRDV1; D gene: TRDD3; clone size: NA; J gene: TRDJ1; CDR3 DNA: TGTGCTCTTGGGGGTCCTACTAATATACTGGGGGCCGCTAAACTCATCTTT; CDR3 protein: CALGGPTNILGAAKLIF
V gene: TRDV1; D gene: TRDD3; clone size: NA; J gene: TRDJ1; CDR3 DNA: TGTGCTCTTGGGGAAGAGTCCTACTTTGGGGTGGGGGATAGGTACACCGATAAACTCATCTTT; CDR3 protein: CALGEESYFGVGDRYTDKLIF
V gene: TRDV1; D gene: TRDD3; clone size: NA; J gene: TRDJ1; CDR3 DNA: TGTGCTCTTGGGTCCCGCCTCCGCTACTGGGGATACGAGAAGGACACCGATAAACTCATCTTT; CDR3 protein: CALGSRLRYWGYEKDTDKLIF
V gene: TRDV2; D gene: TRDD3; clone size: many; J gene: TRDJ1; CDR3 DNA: TGTGCCTGTGACTGTCTGGGGGACCGTCGGTGGGGGGAGTACACCGATAAACTCATCTTT; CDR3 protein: CACDCLGDRRWGEYTDKLIF
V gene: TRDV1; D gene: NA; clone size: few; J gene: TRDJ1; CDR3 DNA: TGTGCTCTTGGGGCTTTCCCATCTCGGGCTGATTATGCTGCGTGGTGTGAACTCATCTTT; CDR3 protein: CALGAFPSRADYAAWCELIF
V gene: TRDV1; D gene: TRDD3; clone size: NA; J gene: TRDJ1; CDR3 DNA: TGTGCTCTTGGGGACCTGCCGGCCGCACGGGGGGATGTCCGTACCGATAAACTCATCTTT; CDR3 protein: CALGDLPAARGDVRTDKLIF
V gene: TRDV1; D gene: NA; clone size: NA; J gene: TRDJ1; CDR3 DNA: TGTGCTCTTGGGGACCTCGGCGGGGTGTCCGGGGGGGCCTTCTACACCGATAAACTCATCTTT; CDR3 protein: CALGDLGGVSGGAFYTDKLIF
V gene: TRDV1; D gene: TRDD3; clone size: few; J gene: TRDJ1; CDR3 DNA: TGTGCTCTTGGGGAAGGTCCCCCATCCTACAGGCACAACTGGGGGATACCCGATAAACTCATCTTT; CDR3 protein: CALGEGPPSYRHNWGIPDKLIF
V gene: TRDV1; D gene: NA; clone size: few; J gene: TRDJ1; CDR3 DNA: TGTGCTCTTGGGGAAGCCCGGGCCCACACCGATAAACTCATCTTT; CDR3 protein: CALGEARAHTDKLIF